This T cell receptor beta chain was found in a study of shared clonotypes between healthy human individuals. Assay used: immunoSEQ multiplex PCR; TCRdb lists only in-frame clones, some missing. This sample has just over 2,000,000 clones, with roughly 95% found just once. The ends lost 3 bases at V and 0 bases at J; junction bases unmatched: 11. CDR1 is SGHTA, CDR2 FQGNSA, per germline. The CDR3 sequence is 19 residues long. Each of the donors was a healthy adult who was HIV-negative and had not had a recent acute infection or vaccination. The TCR sequence derives from a man aged 18 to 29 in good health. The rearrangement joins TRBV7-2 to TRBJ1-6; TRBD1 matches 7 bases. The sample taken for sequencing was naive CD4+ T cells sorted from blood. As to subset: CD45RA+ positively selected. CDR3 residues: CASSFRALGDSSYNSPLHF. As DNA, the CDR3 is TGTGCCAGCAGCTTTAGGGCCCTCGGGGACAGCTCCTATAATTCACCCCTCCACTTT. Using reference TRBV7-2 and TRBJ1-6 for the parts outside the CDR3, the full variable domain is GAGVSQSPSNKVTEKGKDVELRCDPISGHTALYWYRQSLGQGLEFLIYFQGNSAPDKSGLPSDRFSAERTGGSVSTLTIQRTQQEDSAVYLCASSFRALGDSSYNSPLHFGNGTRLTVT.